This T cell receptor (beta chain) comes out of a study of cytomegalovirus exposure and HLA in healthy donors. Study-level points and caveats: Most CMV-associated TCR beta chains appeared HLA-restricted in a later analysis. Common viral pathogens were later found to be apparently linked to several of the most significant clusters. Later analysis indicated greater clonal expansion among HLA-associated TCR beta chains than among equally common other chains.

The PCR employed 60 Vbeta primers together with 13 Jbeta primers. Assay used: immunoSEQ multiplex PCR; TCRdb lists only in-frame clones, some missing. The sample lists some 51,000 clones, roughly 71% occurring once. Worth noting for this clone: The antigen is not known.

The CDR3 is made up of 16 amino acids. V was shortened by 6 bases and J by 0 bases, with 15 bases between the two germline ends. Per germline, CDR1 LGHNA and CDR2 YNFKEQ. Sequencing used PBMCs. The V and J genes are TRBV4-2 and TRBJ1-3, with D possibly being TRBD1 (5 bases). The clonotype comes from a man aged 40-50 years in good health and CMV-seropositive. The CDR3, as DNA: TGTGCCAGCAGTTTCGGGGGGGAGTACTCTGGAAACACCATATATTTT. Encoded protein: CASSFGGEYSGNTIYF.